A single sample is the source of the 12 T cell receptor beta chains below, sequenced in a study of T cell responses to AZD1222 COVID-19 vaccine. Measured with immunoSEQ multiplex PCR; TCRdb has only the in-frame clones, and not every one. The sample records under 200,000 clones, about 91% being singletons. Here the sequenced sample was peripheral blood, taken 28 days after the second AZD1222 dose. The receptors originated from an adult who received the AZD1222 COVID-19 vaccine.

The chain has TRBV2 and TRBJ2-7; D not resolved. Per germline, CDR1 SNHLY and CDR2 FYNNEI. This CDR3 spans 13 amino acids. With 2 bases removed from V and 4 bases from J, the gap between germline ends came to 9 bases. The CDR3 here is CASSEYEGYEQYF. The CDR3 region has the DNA TGTGCCAGCAGTGAATATGAAGGGTACGAGCAGTACTTC.

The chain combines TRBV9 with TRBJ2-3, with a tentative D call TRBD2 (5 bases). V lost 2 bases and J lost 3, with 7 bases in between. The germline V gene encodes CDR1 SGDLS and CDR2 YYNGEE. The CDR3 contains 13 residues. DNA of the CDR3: TGTGCCAGCAGCGTGACGGGGACAGATACGCAGTATTTT. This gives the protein CASSVTGTDTQYF.

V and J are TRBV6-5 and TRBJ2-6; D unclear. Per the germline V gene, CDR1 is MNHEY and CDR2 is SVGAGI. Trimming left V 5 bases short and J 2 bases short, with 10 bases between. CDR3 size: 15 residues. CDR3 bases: TGTGCCAGCAGTCAAAGAGCAGCTGGGGCCAACGTCCTGACTTTC. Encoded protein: CASSQRAAGANVLTF.

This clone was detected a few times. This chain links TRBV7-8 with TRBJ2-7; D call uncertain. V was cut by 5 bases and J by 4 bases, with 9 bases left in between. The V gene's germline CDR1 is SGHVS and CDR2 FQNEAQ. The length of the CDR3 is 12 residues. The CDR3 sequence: CASSQVGYEQYF. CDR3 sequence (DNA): TGTGCCAGCAGCCAAGTGGGGTACGAGCAGTACTTC.

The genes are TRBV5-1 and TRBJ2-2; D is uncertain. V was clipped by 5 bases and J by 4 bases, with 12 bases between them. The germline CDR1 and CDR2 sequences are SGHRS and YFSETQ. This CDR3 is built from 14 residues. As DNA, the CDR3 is TGCGCCAGCAGGTCATTGGAGAGCACCGGGGAGCTGTTTTTT. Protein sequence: CASRSLESTGELFF.

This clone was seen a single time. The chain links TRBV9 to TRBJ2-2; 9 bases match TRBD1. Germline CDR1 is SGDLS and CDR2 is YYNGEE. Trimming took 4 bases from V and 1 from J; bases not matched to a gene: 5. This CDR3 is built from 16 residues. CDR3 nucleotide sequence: TGTGCCAGCAGCCCGAGGGGACAGGGGAACACCGGGGAGCTGTTTTTT. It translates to CASSPRGQGNTGELFF.

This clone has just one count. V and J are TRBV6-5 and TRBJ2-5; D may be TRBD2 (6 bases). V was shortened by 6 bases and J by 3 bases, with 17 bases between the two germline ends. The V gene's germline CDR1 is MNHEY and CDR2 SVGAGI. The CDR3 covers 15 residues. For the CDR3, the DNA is TGTGCCAGCAGCCGGAGGAGGGCAGGGAAAGAGACCCAGTACTTC. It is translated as CASSRRRAGKETQYF.

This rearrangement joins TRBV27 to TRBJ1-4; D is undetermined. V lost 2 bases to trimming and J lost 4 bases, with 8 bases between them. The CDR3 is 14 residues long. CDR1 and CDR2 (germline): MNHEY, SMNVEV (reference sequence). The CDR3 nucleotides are TGTGCCAGCAGTTTAGGGCGGGATAATGAAAAACTGTTTTTT. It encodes CASSLGRDNEKLFF. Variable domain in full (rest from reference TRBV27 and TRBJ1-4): EAQVTQNPRYLITVTGKKLTVTCSQNMNHEYMSWYRQDPGLGLRQIYYSMNVEVTDKGDVPEGYKVSRKEKRNFPLILESPSPNQTSLYFCASSLGRDNEKLFFGSGTQLSVL.

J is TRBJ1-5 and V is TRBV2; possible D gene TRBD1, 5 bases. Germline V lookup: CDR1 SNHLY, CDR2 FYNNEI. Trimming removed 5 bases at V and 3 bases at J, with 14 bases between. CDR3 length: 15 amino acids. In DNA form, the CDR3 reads TGTGCCAGCAGTAAAGGGGACGCGAACAATCAGCCCCAGCATTTT. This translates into CASSKGDANNQPQHF.

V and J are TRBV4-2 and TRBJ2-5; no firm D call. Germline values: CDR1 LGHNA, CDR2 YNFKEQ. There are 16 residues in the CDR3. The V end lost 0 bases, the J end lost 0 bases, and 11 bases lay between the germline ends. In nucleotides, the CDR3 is TGTGCCAGCAGCCAAGATTACACTGCCAACCAAGAGACCCAGTACTTC. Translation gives CASSQDYTANQETQYF.

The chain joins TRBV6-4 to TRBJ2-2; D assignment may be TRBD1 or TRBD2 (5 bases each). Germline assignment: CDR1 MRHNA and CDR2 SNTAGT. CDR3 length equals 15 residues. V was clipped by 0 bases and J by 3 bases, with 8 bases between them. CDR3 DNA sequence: TGTGCCAGCAGTGACTCCGGGACCCACACCGGGGAGCTGTTTTTT. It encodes CASSDSGTHTGELFF.

DNA for the CDR3: TGTGCCAGCAGCCAAGTTCTGGAGCAGTTCTTC. Translation gives CASSQVLEQFF. The chain carries TRBV3-1 (or the pseudogene TRBV3-2) and TRBJ2-1; D not certain. The CDR3 runs to 11 residues. The ends were cut back, 1 base at V and 10 bases at J, with 5 bases in the middle. The germline gives CDR1 LGHDT, CDR2 YNNKEL (reference sequence).